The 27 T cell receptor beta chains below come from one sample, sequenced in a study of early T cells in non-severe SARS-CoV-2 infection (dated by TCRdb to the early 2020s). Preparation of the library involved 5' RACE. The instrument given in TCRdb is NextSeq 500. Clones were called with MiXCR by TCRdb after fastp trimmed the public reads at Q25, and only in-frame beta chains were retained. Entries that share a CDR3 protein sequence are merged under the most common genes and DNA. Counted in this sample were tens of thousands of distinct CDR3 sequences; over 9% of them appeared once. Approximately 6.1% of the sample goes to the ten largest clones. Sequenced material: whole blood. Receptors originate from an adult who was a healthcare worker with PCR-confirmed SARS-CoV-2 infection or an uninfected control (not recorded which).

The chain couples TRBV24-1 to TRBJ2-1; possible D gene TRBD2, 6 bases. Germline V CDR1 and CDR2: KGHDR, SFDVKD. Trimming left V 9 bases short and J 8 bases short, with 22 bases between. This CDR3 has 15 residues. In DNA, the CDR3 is TGTGCCACCGTAGGGCGGGGACCCAAGGAGGATGAGCAGTTCTTC. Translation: CATVGRGPKEDEQFF.

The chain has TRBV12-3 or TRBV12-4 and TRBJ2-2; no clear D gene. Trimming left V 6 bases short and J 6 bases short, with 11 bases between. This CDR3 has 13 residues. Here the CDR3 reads CASSRAYPGELFF. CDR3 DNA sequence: TGTGCCAGCAGCCGGGCGTACCCCGGGGAGCTGTTTTTT.

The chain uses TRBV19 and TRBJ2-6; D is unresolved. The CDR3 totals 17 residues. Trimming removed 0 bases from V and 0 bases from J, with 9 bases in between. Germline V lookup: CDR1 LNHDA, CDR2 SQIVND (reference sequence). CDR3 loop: CASSIDLFSSGANVLTF. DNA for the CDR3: TGTGCCAGTAGTATAGATCTCTTTAGCTCTGGGGCCAACGTCCTGACTTTC.

This CDR3 reads CASSRAGTEDSPLHF. In nucleotides, the CDR3 is TGTGCCAGCAGCCGGGCCGGGACAGAGGATTCACCCCTCCACTTT. The rearrangement uses TRBV7-3 and TRBJ1-6, with 7 nucleotides matching TRBD1. Trimming took 5 bases from V and 8 from J; bases not matched to a gene: 9. The CDR3 totals 15 residues. Germline lookup yields CDR1 SGHTA and CDR2 FQGTGA.

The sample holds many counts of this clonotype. The CDR3 sequence is CASSLPSVGQFF. The CDR3 DNA follows: TGTGCCAGCAGTTTACCTTCGGTTGGGCAGTTCTTC. The chain carries TRBV28 and TRBJ2-1; no definite D call. Germline V gene sequence: CDR1 MDHEN, CDR2 SYDVKM. V was shortened by 2 bases and J by 12 bases, with 11 bases between the two germline ends. This CDR3 has 12 amino acids.

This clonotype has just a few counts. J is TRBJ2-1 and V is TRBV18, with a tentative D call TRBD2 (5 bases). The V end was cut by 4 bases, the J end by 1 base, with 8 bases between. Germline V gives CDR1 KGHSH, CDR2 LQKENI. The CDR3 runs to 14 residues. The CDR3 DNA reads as TGTGCCAGCTCACTTAGCGTATCCTACAATGAGCAGTTCTTC. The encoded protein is CASSLSVSYNEQFF.

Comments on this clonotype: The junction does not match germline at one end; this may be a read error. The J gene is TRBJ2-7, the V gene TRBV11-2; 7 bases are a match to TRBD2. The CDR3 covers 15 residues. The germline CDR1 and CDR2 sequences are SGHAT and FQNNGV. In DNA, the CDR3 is TGTGCCAGCACCTTACAAAGACTAGCTTCCTACGAGCAGTACTTC. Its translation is CASTLQRLASYEQYF.

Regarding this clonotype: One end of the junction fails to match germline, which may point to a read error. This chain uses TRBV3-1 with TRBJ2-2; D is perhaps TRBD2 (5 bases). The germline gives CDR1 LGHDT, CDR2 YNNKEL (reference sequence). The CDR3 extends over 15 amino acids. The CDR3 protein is CASSHYNQNTGELFF. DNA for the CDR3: TGTGCCAGCAGCCATTACAACCAGAACACCGGGGAACTGTTTTTT.

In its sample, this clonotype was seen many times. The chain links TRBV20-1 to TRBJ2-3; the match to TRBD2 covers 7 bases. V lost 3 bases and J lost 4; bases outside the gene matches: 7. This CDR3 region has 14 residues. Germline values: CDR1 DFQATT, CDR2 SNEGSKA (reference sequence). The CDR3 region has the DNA TGCAGTGCTAGGACCGGGACTACCGCAGATACGCAGTATTTT. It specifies CSARTGTTADTQYF.

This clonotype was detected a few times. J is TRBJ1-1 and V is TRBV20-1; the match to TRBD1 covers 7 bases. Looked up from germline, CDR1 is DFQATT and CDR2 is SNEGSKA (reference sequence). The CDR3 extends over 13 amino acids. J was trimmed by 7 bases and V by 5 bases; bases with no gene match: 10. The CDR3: CSAGINRGIEAFF. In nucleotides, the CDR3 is TGCAGTGCTGGTATTAACAGGGGAATTGAAGCTTTCTTT.

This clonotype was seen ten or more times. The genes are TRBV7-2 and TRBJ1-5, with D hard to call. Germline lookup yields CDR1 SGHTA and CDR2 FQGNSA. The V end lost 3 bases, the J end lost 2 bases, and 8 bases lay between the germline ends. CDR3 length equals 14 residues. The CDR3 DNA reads TGTGCCAGCAGCTTGGAGAGGGGCAATCAGCCCCAGCATTTT. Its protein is CASSLERGNQPQHF.

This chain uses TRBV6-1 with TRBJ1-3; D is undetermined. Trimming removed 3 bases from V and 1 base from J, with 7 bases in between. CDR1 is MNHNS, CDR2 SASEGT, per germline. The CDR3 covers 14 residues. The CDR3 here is CASSESGSGNTIYF. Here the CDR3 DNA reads TGTGCCAGCAGTGAGTCGGGGTCTGGAAACACCATATATTTT.

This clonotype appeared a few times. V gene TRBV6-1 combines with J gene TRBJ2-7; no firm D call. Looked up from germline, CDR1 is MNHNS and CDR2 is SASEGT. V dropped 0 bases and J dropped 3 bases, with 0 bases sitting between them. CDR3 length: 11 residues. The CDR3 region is CASSEAYEQYF. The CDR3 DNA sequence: TGTGCCAGCAGTGAAGCCTACGAGCAGTACTTC.

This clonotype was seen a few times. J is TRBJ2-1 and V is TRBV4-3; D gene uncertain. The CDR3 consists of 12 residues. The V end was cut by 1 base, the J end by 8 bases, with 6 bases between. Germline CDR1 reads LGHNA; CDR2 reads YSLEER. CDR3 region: CASSQGPDEQFF. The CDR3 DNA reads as TGCGCCAGCAGCCAAGGCCCCGATGAGCAGTTCTTC.

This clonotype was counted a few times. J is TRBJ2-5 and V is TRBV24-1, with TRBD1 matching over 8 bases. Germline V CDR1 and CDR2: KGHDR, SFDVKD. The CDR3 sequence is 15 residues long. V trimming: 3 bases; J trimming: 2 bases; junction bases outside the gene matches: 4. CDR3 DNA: TGTGCCACCAGTGATGGGGGACAGGTTCAAGAGACCCAGTACTTC. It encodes CATSDGGQVQETQYF.

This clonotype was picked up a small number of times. CDR3 bases: TGCAGTGCTAGAGCCTTAGCCCTAGCGGGAGGGCCCTACGAGCAGTACTTC. Its protein is CSARALALAGGPYEQYF. This chain joins TRBV20-1 and TRBJ2-7; the match to TRBD2 covers 12 bases. The J segment lost 2 bases and the V segment lost 1 base, leaving 9 bases of the junction unmatched. The germline gives CDR1 DFQATT, CDR2 SNEGSKA (reference sequence). The CDR3 sequence is 17 residues long.

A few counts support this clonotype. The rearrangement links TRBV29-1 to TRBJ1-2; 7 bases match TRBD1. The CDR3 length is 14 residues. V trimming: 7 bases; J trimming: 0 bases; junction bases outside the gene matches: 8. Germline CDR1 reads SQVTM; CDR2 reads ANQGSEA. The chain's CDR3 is CSASPGTANYGYTF. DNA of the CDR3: TGCAGCGCCAGTCCCGGGACAGCTAACTATGGCTACACCTTC.

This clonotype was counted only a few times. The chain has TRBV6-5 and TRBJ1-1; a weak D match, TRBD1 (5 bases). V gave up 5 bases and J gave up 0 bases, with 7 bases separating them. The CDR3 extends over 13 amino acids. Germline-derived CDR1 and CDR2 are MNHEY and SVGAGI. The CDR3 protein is CASSTTVNTEAFF. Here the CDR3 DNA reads TGTGCCAGCAGTACGACAGTGAACACTGAAGCTTTCTTT.

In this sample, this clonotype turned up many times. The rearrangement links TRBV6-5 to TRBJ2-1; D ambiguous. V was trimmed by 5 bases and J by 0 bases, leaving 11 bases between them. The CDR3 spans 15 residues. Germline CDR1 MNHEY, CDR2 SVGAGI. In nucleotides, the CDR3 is TGTGCCAGCAGTAGGGCCCGAGGCTCCTACAATGAGCAGTTCTTC. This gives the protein CASSRARGSYNEQFF.

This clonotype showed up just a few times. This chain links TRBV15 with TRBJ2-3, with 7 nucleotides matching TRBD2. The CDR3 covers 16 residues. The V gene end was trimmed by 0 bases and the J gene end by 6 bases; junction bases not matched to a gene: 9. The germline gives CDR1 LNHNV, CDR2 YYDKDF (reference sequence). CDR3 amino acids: CATSRDRAGAADTQYF. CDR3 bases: TGTGCCACCAGCAGAGATCGGGCGGGAGCGGCCGATACGCAGTATTTT.

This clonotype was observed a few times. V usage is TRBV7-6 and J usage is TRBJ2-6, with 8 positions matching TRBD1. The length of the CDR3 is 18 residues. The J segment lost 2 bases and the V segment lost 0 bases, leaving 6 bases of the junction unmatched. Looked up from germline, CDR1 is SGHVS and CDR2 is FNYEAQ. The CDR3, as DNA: TGTGCCAGCAGCTTAGCTAAGGCAGGGGGCACTGGGGCCAACGTCCTGACTTTC. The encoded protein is CASSLAKAGGTGANVLTF.

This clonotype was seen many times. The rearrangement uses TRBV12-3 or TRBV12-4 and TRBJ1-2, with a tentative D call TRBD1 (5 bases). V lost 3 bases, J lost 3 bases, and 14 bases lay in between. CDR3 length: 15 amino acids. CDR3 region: CASSLSSGTYYGYTF. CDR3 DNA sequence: TGTGCCAGCAGTTTGTCTTCCGGGACTTACTATGGCTACACCTTC.

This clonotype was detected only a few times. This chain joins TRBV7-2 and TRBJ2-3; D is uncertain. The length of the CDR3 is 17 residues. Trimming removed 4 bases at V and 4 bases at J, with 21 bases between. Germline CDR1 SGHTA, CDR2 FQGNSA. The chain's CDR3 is CASSSVTRVQTPDTQYF. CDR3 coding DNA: TGTGCCAGCAGCTCAGTGACGCGCGTCCAGACCCCAGATACGCAGTATTTT.

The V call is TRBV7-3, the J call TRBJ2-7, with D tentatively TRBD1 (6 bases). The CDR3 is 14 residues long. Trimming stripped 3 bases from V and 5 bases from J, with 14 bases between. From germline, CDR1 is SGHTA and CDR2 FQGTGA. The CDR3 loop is CASSLTGFVDEQYF. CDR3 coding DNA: TGTGCCAGCAGCTTGACAGGATTTGTTGACGAGCAGTACTTC.

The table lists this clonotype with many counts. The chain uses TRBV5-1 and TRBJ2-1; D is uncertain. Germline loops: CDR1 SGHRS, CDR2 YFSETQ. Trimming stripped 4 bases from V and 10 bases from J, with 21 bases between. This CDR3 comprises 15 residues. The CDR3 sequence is CASSQPREPSGEQFF. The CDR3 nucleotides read TGCGCCAGCAGCCAACCCCGAGAACCCTCCGGAGAGCAGTTCTTC.

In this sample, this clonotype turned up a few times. Here the CDR3 DNA reads TGTGCCAGCAGCGATAACTGGGGACTTTCTGTCGAGCAGTACTTC. This codes for CASSDNWGLSVEQYF. The gene calls are TRBV9 and TRBJ2-7; a possible D gene is TRBD2 (6 bases). Per germline, CDR1 SGDLS and CDR2 YYNGEE. The CDR3 is 15 amino acids. The germline V and J ends were trimmed by 3 bases and 6 bases, with 19 bases remaining between them.

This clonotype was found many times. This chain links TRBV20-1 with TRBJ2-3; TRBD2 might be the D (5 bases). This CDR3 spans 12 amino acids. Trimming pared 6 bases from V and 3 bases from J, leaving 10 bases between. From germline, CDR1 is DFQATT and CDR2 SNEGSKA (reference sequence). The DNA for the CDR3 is TGCAGTGCCGAGGACTCAACAGATACGCAGTATTTT. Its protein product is CSAEDSTDTQYF.